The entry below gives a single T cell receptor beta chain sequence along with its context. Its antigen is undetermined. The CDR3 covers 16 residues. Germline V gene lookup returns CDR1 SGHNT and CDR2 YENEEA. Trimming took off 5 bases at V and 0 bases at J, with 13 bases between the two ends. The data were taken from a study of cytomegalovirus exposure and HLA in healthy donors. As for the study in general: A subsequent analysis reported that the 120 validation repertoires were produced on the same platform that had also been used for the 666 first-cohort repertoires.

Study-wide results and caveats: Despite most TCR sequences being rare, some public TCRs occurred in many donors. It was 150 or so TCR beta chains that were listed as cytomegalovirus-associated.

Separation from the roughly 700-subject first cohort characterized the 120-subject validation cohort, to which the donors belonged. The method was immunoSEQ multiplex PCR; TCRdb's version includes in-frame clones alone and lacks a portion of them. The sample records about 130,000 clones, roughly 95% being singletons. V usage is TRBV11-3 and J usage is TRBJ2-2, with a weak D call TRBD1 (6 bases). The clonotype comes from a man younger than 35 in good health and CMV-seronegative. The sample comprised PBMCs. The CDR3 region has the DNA TGTGCCAGCAGCCACTGGGGGCAGTCGAACACCGGGGAGCTGTTTTTT. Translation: CASSHWGQSNTGELFF.